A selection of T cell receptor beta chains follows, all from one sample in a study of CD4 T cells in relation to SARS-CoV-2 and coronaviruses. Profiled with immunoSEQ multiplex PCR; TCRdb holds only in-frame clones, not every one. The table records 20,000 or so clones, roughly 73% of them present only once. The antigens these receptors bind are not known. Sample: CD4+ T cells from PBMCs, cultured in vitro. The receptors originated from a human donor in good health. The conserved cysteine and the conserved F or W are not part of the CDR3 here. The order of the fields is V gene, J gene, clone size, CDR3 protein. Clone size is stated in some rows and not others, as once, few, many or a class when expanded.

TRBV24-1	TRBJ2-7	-	ATSDLTDPDEQY
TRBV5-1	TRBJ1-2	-	ASRPTAGEGYT
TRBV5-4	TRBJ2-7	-	ASSPAGTSGSYEQY
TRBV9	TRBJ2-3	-	ASSVGSAGVVDTQY
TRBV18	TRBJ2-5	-	ASRGQGETQY
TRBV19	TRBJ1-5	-	ASRPPGTGGRLHQPQH
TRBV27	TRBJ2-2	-	ASSLNREGTGELF
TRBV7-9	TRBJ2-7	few	ASSLIPTHTSGRYEQY
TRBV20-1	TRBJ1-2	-	SARDGPSYT
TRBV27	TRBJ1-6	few	ASSFRGRVHNSPLH